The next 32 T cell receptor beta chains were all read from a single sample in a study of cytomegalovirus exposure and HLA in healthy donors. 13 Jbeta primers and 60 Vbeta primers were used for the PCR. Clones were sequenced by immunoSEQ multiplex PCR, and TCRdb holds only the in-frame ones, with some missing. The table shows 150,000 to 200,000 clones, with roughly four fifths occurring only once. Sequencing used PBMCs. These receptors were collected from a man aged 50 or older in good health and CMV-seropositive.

CDR3 nucleotides: TGTGCCAGCAGTTTCTGGCAGGGCGGTGGCTACACCTTC. It codes for CASSFWQGGGYTF. This chain joins TRBV28 and TRBJ1-2; TRBD1 might be the D (5 bases). The CDR3 length is 13 residues. Trimming removed 3 bases from V and 7 bases from J, with 12 bases in between. The V gene's germline CDR1 is MDHEN and CDR2 SYDVKM.

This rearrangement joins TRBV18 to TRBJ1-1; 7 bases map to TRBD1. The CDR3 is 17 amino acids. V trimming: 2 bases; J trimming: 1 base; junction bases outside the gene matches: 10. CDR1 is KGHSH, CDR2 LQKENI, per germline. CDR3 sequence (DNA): TGTGCCAGCTCACCATTATTAGCCGGGACAGAGAACACTGAAGCTTTCTTT. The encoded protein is CASSPLLAGTENTEAFF.

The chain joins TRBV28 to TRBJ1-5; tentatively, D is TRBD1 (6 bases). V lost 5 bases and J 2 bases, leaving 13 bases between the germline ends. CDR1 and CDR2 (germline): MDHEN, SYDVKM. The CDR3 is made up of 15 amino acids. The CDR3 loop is CASSIQGGGNQPQHF. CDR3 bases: TGTGCCAGCAGTATACAGGGAGGGGGCAATCAGCCCCAGCATTTT.

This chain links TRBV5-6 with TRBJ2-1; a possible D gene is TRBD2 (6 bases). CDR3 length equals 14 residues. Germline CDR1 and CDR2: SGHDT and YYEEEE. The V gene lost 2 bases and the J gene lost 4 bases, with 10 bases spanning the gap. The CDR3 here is CASSLGLLYNEQFF. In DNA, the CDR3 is TGTGCCAGCAGCTTAGGACTACTGTACAATGAGCAGTTCTTC.

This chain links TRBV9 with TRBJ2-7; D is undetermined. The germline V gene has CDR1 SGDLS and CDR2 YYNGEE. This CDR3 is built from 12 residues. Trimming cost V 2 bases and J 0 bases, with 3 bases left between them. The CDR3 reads CASSVNSYEQYF. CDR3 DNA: TGTGCCAGCAGCGTCAACTCCTACGAGCAGTACTTC. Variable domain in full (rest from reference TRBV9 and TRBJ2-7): DSGVTQTPKHLITATGQRVTLRCSPRSGDLSVYWYQQSLDQGLQFLIQYYNGEERAKGNILERFSAQQFPDLHSELNLSSLELGDSALYFCASSVNSYEQYFGPGTRLTVT.

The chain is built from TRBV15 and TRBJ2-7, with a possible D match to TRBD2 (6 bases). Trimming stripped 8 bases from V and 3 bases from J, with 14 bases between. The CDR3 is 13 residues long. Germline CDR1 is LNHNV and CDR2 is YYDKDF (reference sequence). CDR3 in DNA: TGTGCCACCGCCCCCGGGACTTTCTACGAGCAGTACTTC. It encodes CATAPGTFYEQYF.

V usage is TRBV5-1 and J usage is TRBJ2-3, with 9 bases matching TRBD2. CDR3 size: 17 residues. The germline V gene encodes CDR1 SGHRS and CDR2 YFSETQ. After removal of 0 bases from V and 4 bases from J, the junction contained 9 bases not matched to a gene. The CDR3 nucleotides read TGCGCCAGCAGCTTGGGCCGATCCATAGCGGGAGCAGATACGCAGTATTTT. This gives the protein CASSLGRSIAGADTQYF. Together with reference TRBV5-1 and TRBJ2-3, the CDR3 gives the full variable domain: KAGVTQTPRYLIKTRGQQVTLSCSPISGHRSVSWYQQTPGQGLQFLFEYFSETQRNKGNFPGRFSGRQFSNSRSEMNVSTLELGDSALYLCASSLGRSIAGADTQYFGPGTRLTVL.

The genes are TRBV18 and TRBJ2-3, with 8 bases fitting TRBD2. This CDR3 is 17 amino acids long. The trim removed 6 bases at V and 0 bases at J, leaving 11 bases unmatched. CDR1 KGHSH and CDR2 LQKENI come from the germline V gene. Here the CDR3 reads CASSPQGAGVSTDTQYF. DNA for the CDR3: TGTGCCAGCTCCCCCCAGGGAGCGGGGGTTAGCACAGATACGCAGTATTTT.

The CDR3 sequence is CASSLRSYEQYF. The CDR3 nucleotides are TGTGCCAGCAGCTTGCGCTCCTACGAGCAGTACTTC. The V gene is TRBV5-4, the J gene TRBJ2-7; D not resolved. The CDR3 is made up of 12 amino acids. Germline-derived CDR1 and CDR2 are SGHNT and YYREEE (reference sequence). The V end was cut by 1 base, the J end by 0 bases, with 2 bases between.

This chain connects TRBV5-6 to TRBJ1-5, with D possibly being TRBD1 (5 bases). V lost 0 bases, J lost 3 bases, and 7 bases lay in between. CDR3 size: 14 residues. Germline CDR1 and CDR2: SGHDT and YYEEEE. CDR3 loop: CASSLGDYNQPQHF. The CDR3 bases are TGTGCCAGCAGCTTGGGGGACTACAATCAGCCCCAGCATTTT.

The CDR3 nucleotides read TGTGCCAGCAGCCCCCGTGGGAGAGGATCCTACGAGCAGTACTTC. This sequence encodes CASSPRGRGSYEQYF. The chain joins TRBV13 to TRBJ2-5; TRBD2 is a possible D gene (5 bases). Judging by the DNA end, TRBJ2-7 fits better; the J call may be wrong. The CDR3 runs to 15 residues. The V gene's germline CDR1 is PRHDT and CDR2 FYEKMQ (reference sequence).

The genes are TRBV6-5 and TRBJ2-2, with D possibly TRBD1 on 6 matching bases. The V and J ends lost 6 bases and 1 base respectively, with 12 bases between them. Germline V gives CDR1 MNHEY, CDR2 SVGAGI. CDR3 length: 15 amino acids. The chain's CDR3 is CASRPGTLNTGELFF. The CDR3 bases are TGTGCCAGCAGACCCGGGACATTGAACACCGGGGAGCTGTTTTTT.

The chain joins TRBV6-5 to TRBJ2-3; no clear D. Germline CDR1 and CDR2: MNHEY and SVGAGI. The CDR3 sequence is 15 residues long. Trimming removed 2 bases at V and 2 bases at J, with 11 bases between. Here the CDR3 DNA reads TGTGCCAGCAGTTACGATGGCAGAAACACAGATACGCAGTATTTT. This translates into CASSYDGRNTDTQYF.

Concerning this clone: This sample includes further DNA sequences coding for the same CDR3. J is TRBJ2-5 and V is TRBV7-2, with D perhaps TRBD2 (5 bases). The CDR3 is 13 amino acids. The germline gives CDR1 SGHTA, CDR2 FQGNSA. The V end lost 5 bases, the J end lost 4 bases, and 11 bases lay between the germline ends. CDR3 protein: CASSLGERETQYF. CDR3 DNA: TGTGCCAGCAGCCTCGGGGAGAGAGAGACCCAGTACTTC.

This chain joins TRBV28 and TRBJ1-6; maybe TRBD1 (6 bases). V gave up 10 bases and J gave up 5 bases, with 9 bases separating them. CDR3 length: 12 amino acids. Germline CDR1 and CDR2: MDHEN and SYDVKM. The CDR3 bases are TGTGCCACCGGGACAAATAATTCACCCCTCCACTTT. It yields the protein CATGTNNSPLHF.

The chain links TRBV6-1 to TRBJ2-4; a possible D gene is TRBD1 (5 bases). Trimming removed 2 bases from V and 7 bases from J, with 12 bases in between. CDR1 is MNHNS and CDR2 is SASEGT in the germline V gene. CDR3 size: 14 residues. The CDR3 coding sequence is TGTGCCAGCAGTGAACCAGGGTTGGGGAACATTCAGTACTTC. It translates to CASSEPGLGNIQYF.

DNA for the CDR3: TGCGCCAGCAGCTTGGCGGGACAGGATAATCAGCCCCAGCATTTT. It specifies CASSLAGQDNQPQHF. The chain employs TRBV5-1 and TRBJ1-5; 8 bases match TRBD1. V lost 0 bases and J lost 4; bases outside the gene matches: 3. This CDR3 region has 15 residues. CDR1 and CDR2 from the germline V gene are SGHRS and YFSETQ.

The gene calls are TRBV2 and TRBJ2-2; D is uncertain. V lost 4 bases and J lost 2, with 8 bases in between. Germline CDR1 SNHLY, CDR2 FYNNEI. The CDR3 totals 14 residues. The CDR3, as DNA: TGTGCCAGCAGTGTCCTCCCCAACACCGGGGAGCTGTTTTTT. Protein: CASSVLPNTGELFF.

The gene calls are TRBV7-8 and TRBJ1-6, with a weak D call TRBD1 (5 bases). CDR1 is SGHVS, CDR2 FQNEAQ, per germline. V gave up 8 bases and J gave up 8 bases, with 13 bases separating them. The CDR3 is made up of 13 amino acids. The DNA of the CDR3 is TGTGCCAGCCAAGGGGCTGCGTATTCACCCCTCCACTTT. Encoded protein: CASQGAAYSPLHF.

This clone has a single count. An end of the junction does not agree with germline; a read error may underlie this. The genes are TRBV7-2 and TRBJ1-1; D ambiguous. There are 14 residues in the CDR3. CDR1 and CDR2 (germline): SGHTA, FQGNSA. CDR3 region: CAGSLASYTPEAFF. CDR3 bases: TGTGCCGGCAGCTTAGCCTCTTACACGCCTGAAGCTTTCTTT.

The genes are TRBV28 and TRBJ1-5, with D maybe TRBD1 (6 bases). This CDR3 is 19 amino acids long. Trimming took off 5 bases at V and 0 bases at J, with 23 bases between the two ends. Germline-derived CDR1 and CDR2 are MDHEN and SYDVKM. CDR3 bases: TGTGCCAGCAGTCCCGACAACCTCCGGGACAAAAATAGCAATCAGCCCCAGCATTTT. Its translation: CASSPDNLRDKNSNQPQHF.

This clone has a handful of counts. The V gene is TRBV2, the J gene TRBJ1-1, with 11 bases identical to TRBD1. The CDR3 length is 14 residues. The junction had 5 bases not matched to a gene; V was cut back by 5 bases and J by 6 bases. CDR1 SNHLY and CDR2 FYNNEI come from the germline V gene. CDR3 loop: CASSLGQGASEAFF. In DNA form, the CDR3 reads TGTGCCAGCAGTTTAGGACAGGGGGCATCTGAAGCTTTCTTT.

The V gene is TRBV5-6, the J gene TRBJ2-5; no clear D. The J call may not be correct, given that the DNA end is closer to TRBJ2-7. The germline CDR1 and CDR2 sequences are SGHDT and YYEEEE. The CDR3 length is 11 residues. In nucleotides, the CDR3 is TGTGCCAGCAGCTTCATTCACGAGCAGTACTTC. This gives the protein CASSFIHEQYF.

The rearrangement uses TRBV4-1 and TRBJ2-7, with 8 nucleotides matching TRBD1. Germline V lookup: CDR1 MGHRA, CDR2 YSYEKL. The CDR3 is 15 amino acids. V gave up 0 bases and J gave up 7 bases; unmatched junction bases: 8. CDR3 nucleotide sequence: TGCGCCAGCAGCCAAGATCCTCAGGGGGCGGGGGAGCAGTACTTC. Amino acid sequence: CASSQDPQGAGEQYF.

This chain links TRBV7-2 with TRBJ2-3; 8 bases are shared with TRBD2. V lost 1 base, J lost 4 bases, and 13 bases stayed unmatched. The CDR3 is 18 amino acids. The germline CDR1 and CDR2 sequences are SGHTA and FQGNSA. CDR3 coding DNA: TGTGCCAGCAGCTTAGTTAACAGCGGGGGTCGGAAAGCAGATACGCAGTATTTT. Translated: CASSLVNSGGRKADTQYF.

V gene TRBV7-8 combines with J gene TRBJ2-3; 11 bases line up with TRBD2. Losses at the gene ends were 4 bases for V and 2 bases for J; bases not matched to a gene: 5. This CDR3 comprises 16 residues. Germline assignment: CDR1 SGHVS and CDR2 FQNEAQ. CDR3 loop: CASSSRLAGNTDTQYF. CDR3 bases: TGTGCCAGCAGCTCACGACTAGCGGGGAACACAGATACGCAGTATTTT.

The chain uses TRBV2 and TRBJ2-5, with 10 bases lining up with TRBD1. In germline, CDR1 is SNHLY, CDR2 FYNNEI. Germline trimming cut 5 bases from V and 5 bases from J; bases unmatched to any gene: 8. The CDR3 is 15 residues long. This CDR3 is CASSRDRGASETQYF. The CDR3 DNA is TGTGCCAGCAGTCGGGACAGGGGAGCATCGGAGACCCAGTACTTC.

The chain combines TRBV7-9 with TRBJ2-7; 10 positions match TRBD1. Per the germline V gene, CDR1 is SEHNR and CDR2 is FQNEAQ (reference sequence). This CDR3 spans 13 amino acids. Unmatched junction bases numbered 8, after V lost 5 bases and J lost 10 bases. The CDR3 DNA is TGTGCCAGCAGCCCGTCCCGGGACAGGGGCCAGTACTTC. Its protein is CASSPSRDRGQYF.

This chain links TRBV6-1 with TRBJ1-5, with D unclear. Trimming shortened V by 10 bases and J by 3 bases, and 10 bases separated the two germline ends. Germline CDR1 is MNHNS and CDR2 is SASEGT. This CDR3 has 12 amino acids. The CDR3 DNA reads TGTGCCACCACGAAGCTCAATCAGCCCCAGCATTTT. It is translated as CATTKLNQPQHF.

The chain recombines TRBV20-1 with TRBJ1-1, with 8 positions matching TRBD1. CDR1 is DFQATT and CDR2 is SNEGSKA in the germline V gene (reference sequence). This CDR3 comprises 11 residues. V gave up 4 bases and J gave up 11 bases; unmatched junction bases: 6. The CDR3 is CSATGGSGAFF. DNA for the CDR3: TGCAGTGCTACAGGGGGCTCTGGGGCTTTCTTT.

The DNA of the CDR3 is TGTGCCAGCAGCTTACCAGGGGGTGACAATCAGCCCCAGCATTTT. It specifies CASSLPGGDNQPQHF. The J gene is TRBJ1-5, the V gene TRBV7-9, with 7 nucleotides matching TRBD1. The CDR3 has 15 residues. V shed 2 bases and J 3 bases; nucleotides not matched to a gene: 4. Germline V gene lookup returns CDR1 SEHNR and CDR2 FQNEAQ (reference sequence).

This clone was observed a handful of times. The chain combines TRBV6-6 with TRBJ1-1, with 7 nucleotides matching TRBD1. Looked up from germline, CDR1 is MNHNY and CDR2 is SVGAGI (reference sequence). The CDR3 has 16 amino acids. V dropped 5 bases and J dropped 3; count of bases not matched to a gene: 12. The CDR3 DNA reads TGTGCCAGCAGTCCCATGGGCAGGGGGGACTACACTGAAGCTTTCTTT. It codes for CASSPMGRGDYTEAFF.